Listed here is a single T cell receptor (beta chain). Indicated time point: peripheral blood 6 weeks after treatment start. Synthetic templates analogous to TCR were spiked into all PCRs individually. Sequencing was performed with immunoSEQ multiplex PCR; in TCRdb, only in-frame clones are kept and a portion is missing. The profile shows some 50,000 clones, roughly 88% of them singletons. The source of the sample is a study of PD-L1 blockade in urothelial cancer. As for the study in general: Patients arrived having already received 0 to 3 prior chemotherapy regimens.

Germline V gives CDR1 SNHLY, CDR2 FYNNEI. This CDR3 has 13 residues. Trimming removed 9 bases from V and 4 bases from J; junction bases left unmatched: 8. The receptor comes from a middle-aged man with urothelial cancer. The sample consisted of PBMCs, taken around atezolizumab (anti-PD-L1) treatment. This sequence joins TRBV2 and TRBJ2-7, with 8 nucleotides matching TRBD1. The CDR3 protein is CARERQGQYEQYF. The CDR3 region has the DNA TGTGCCAGGGAGAGACAGGGGCAATACGAGCAGTACTTC.